This T cell receptor beta chain was obtained from a study of beta chain features in type 1 diabetes. This clone was observed a few times. What it binds is not known. The isolated RNA, all of it, was reverse transcribed, so expressed TCRB transcripts were what got sequenced. Profiled with immunoSEQ multiplex PCR; TCRdb holds only in-frame clones, not every one. In the table there are 300,000 to 350,000 clones, approximately 15% of which are singletons. Findings and limits, study-wide: Type 1 diabetes patients showed a moderate but significant shortening of TCRB CDR3s in all four CD4+ subsets.

Sequencing was performed on naive CD4+ T cells from blood. The TCR comes from a woman younger than 30 with type 1 diabetes.

CDR3 in amino acids: CASSWAPTSGIGDTQYF. CDR3 in DNA: TGTGCCAGCAGCTGGGCCCCCACTAGCGGAATTGGTGATACGCAGTATTTT. This sequence joins TRBV7-2 and TRBJ2-3, with 8 bases that match TRBD2. Germline V gene lookup returns CDR1 SGHTA and CDR2 FQGNSA. The CDR3 extends over 17 amino acids. V trimming: 4 bases; J trimming: 6 bases; junction bases outside the gene matches: 15.